This T cell receptor (beta chain) emerged from a study of cytomegalovirus exposure and HLA in healthy donors. Study-level background: HLA-typed donors were the source of approximately 85 million unique TCRs, which an early data release held.

This clone has just a few counts. What it binds is not known. Everyone who donated was a healthy bone marrow donor. With 60 Vbeta and 13 Jbeta primers, the PCR was carried out. Libraries were prepared by immunoSEQ multiplex PCR; TCRdb keeps only in-frame clonotypes and omits some of them. The profile shows some 140,000 clones, roughly 85% of them singletons. Broader study findings: TCR beta chains numbering approximately 150 were designated cytomegalovirus-associated.

The clonotype comes from a woman aged 25 to 45 in good health and CMV-seropositive. Material: PBMCs.

DNA for the CDR3: TGTGCCAGCAGGCTTACAGGGGGCAACTATGGCTACACCTTC. Its translation: CASRLTGGNYGYTF. J is TRBJ1-2 and V is TRBV7-9; 9 positions match TRBD1. The CDR3 totals 14 residues. Germline values: CDR1 SEHNR, CDR2 FQNEAQ (reference sequence). V lost 6 bases, J lost 2 bases, and 4 bases stayed unmatched.